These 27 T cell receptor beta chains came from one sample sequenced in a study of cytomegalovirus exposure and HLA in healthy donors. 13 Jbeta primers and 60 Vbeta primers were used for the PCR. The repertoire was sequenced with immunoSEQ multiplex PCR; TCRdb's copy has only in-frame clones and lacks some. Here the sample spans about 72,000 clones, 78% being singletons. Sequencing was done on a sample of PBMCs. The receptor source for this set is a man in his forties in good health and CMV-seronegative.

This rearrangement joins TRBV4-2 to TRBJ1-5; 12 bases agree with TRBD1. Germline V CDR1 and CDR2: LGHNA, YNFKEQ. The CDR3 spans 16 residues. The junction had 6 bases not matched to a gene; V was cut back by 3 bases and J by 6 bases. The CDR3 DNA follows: TGTGCCAGCAGCCATGGGACAGGGGGCTTCGGTCAGCCCCAGCATTTT. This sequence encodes CASSHGTGGFGQPQHF.

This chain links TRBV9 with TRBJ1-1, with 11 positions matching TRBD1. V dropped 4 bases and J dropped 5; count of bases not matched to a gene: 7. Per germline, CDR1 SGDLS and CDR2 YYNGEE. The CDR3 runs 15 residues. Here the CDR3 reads CASSPLGTGGTEAFF. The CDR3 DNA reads TGTGCCAGCAGCCCCCTCGGGACAGGGGGGACTGAAGCTTTCTTT.

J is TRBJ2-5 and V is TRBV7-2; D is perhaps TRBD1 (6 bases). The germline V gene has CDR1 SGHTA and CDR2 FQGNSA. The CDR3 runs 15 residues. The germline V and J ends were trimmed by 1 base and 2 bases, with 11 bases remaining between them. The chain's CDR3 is CASSLVGGGQETQYF. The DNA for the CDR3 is TGTGCCAGCAGCTTAGTTGGGGGCGGACAAGAGACCCAGTACTTC.

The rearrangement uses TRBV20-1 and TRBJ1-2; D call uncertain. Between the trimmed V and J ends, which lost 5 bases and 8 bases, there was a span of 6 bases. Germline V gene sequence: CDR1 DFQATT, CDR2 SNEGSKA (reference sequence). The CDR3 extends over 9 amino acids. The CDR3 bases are TGCAGTGCTCTATGCGGCTACACCTTC. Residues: CSALCGYTF.

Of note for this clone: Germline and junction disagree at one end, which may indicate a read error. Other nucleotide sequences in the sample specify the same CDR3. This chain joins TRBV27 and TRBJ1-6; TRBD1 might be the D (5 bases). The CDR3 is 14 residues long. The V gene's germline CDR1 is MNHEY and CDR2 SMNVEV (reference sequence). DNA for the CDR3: TGTGCCAGCAGCGTCACAGGCGATGGTTCACCCCTCCACTTC. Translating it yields CASSVTGDGSPLHF.

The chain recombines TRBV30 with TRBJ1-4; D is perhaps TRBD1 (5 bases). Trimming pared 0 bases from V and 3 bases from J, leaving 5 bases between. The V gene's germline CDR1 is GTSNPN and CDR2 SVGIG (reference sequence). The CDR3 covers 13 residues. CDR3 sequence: CAWSVQANEKLFF. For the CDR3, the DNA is TGTGCCTGGAGTGTACAGGCTAATGAAAAACTGTTTTTT.

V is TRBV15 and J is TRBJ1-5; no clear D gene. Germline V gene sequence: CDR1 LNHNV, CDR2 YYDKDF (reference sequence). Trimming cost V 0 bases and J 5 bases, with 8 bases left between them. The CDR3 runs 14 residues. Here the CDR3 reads CATSRDGQDQPQHF. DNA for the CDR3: TGTGCCACCAGCAGAGATGGGCAGGATCAGCCCCAGCATTTT.

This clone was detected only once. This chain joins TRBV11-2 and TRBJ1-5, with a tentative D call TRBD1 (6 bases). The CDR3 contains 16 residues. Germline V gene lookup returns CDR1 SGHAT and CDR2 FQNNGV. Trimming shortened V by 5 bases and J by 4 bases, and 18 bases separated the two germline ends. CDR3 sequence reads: CASSPDGGAINQPQHF. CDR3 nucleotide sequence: TGTGCCAGCAGCCCGGACGGGGGGGCGATTAATCAGCCCCAGCATTTT.

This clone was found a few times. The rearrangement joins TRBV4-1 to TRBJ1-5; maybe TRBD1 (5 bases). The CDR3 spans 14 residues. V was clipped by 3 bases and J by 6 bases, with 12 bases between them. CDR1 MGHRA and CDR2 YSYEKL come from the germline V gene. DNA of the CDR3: TGCGCCAGCAGCCAGACGGTAGGGGCTCAGCCCCAGCATTTT. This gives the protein CASSQTVGAQPQHF.

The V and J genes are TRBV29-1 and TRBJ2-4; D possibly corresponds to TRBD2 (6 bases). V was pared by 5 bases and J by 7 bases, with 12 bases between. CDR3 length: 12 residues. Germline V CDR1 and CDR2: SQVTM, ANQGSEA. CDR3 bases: TGCAGCGTTAACGTTGGAGGGAACATTCAGTACTTC. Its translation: CSVNVGGNIQYF.

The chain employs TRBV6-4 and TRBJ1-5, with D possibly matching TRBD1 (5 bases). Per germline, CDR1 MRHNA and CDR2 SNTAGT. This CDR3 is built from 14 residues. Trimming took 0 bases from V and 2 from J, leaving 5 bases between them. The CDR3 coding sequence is TGTGCCAGCAGTGACTCAGGGGGCAATCAGCCCCAGCATTTT. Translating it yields CASSDSGGNQPQHF.

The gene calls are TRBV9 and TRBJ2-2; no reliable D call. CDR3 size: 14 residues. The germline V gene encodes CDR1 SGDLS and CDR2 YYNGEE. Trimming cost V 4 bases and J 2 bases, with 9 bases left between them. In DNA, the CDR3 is TGTGCCAGCAGCCTAAGTAAAAACACCGGGGAGCTGTTTTTT. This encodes CASSLSKNTGELFF.

The CDR3: CASSPPNGRRTYF. DNA for the CDR3: TGTGCCAGCAGTCCACCTAACGGCCGGAGGACGTACTTC. V gene TRBV2 combines with J gene TRBJ2-4; perhaps TRBD2 as D (5 bases). The V gene's germline CDR1 is SNHLY and CDR2 FYNNEI. The CDR3 contains 13 residues. Trimming pared 5 bases from V and 15 bases from J, leaving 20 bases between.

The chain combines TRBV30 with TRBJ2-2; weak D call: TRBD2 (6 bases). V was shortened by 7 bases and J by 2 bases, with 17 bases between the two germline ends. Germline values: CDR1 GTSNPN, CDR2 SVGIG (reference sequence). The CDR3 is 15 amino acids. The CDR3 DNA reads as TGTGCCTCGAAACGGGGGATAGGAAACACCGGGGAGCTGTTTTTT. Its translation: CASKRGIGNTGELFF. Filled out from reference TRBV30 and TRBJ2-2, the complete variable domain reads SQTIHQWPATLVQPVGSPLSLECTVEGTSNPNLYWYRQAAGRGLQLLFYSVGIGQISSEVPQNLSASRPQDRQFILSSKKLLLSDSGFYLCASKRGIGNTGELFFGEGSRLTVL.

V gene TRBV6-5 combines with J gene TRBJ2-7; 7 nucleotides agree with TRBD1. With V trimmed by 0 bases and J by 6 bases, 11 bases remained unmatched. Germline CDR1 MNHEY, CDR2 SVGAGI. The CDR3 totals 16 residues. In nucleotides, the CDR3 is TGTGCCAGCAGTTACTCTGCCGGGACAGAGTCGGGCGAGCAGTACTTC. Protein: CASSYSAGTESGEQYF.

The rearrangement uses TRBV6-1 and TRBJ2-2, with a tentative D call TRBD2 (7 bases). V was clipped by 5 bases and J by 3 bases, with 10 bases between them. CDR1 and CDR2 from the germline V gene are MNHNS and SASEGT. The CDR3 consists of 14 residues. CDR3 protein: CASSTGRDTGELFF. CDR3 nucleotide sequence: TGTGCCAGCAGTACAGGGAGGGACACCGGGGAGCTGTTTTTT.

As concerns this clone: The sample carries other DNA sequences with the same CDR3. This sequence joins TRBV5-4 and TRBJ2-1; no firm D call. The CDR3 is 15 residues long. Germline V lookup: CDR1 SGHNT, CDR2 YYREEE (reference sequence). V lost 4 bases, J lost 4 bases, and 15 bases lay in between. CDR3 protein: CASSLEPTTYNEQFF. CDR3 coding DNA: TGTGCCAGCAGCCTGGAACCCACAACATACAATGAGCAGTTCTTC.

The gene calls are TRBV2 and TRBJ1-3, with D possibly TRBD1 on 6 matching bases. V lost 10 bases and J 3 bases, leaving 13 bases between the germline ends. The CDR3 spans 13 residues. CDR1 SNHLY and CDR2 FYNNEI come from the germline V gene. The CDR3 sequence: CATYREGGNTIYF. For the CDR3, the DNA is TGTGCCACCTACAGGGAAGGTGGAAACACCATATATTTT.

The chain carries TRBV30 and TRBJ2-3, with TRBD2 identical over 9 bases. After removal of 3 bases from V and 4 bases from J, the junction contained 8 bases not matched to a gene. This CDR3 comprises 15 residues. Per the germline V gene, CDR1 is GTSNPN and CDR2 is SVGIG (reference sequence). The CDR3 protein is CAWSYSGGLADTQYF. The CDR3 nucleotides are TGTGCCTGGAGCTATAGCGGGGGTCTAGCAGATACGCAGTATTTT.

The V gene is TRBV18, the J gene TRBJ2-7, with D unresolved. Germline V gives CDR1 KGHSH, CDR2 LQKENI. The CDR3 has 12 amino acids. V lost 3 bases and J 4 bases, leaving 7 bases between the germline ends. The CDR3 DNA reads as TGTGCCAGCTCACCTACAGTATACGAGCAGTACTTC. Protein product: CASSPTVYEQYF.

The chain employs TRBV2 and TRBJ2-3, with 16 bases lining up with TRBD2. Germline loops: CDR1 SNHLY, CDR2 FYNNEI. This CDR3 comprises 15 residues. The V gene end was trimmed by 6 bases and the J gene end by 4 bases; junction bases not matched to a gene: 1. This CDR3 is CASRGTSGGADTQYF. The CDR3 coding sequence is TGTGCCAGCAGAGGGACTAGCGGGGGGGCAGATACGCAGTATTTT. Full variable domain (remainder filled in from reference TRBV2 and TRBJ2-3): EPEVTQTPSHQVTQMGQEVILRCVPISNHLYFYWYRQILGQKVEFLVSFYNNEISEKSEIFDDQFSVERPDGSNFTLKIRSTKLEDSAMYFCASRGTSGGADTQYFGPGTRLTVL.

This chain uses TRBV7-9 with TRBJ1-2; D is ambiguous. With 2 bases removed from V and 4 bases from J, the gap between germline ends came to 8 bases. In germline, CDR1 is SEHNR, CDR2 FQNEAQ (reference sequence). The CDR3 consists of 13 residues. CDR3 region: CASSLRNFYGYTF. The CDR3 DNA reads TGTGCCAGCAGCTTAAGAAACTTCTATGGCTACACCTTC.

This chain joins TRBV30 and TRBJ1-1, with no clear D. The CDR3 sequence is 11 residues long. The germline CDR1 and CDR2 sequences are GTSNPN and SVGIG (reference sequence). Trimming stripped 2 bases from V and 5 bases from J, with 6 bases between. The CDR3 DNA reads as TGTGCCTGGAGTCCCGCGACTGAAGCTTTCTTT. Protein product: CAWSPATEAFF.

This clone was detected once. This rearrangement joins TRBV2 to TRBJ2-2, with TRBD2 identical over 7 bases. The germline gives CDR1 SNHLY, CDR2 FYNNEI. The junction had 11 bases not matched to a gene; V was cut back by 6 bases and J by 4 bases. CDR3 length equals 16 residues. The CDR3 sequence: CASSSSGGRTTGELFF. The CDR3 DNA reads TGTGCCAGCAGCTCGTCGGGGGGACGAACCACCGGGGAGCTGTTTTTT.

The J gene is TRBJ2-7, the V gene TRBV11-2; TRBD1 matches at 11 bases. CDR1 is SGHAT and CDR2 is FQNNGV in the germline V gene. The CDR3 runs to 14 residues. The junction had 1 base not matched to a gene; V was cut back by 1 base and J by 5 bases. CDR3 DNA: TGTGCCAGCAGCTTAGGGACAGGGGGCAACGAGCAGTACTTC. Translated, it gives CASSLGTGGNEQYF.

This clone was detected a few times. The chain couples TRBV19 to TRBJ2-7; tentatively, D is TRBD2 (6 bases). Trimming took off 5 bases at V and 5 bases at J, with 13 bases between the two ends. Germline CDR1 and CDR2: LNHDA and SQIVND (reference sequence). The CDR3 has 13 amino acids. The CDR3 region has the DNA TGTGCCAGTAGTCCGAGGGACTGGGACGAGCAGTACTTC. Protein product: CASSPRDWDEQYF. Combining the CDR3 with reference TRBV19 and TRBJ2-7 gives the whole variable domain DGGITQSPKYLFRKEGQNVTLSCEQNLNHDAMYWYRQDPGQGLRLIYYSQIVNDFQKGDIAEGYSVSREKKESFPLTVTSAQKNPTAFYLCASSPRDWDEQYFGPGTRLTVT.

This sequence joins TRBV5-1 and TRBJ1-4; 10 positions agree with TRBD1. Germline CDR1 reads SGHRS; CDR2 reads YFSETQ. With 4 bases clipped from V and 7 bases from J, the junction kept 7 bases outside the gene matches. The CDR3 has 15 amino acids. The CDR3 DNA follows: TGCGCCAGCAGCATTTATGGGACAGGGGTTGAAAAACTGTTTTTT. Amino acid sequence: CASSIYGTGVEKLFF.